A single sample gave rise to the 21 T cell receptor beta chains below, sequenced in a study of blood T cells in healthy people across ages. Together with a sample-barcoded 5' primer, a J-beta primer mix was included in a second PCR lasting about 6 to 11 cycles. TCRdb re-called the 5' RACE reads through MiXCR, storing one row per CDR3 protein. The table shows roughly 500,000 distinct CDR3 sequences, with around 24% occurring only once. The same data also went into a second study, on T cells of mothers and their children.

Input material: blood. These receptors were collected from a boy aged 5 to 17 in good health.

This clonotype was observed a handful of times. This chain uses TRBV30 with TRBJ2-7; D remains unclear. The CDR3 totals 12 residues. V was shortened by 4 bases and J by 0 bases, with 7 bases between the two germline ends. CDR1 is GTSNPN, CDR2 SVGIG, per germline (reference sequence). This CDR3 is CAWKQSSYEQYF. CDR3 DNA: TGTGCCTGGAAACAGAGCTCCTACGAGCAGTACTTC.

As DNA, the CDR3 is TGCGCCAGCAGCCGCCGGACAGGGTTGGACTATGGCTACACCTTC. Protein sequence: CASSRRTGLDYGYTF. The chain has TRBV5-1 and TRBJ1-2, with 8 nucleotides matching TRBD1. Losses at the gene ends were 4 bases for V and 3 bases for J; bases not matched to a gene: 8. The CDR3 extends over 15 amino acids. Per germline, CDR1 SGHRS and CDR2 YFSETQ.

This rearrangement joins TRBV12-3 or TRBV12-4 to TRBJ2-7, with 8 bases identical to TRBD1. V shed 8 bases and J 2 bases; nucleotides not matched to a gene: 5. The CDR3 is made up of 13 amino acids. CDR3 nucleotides: TGTGCCAGCTGCCCGGACAGGGCCTACGAGCAGTACTTC. It specifies CASCPDRAYEQYF.

V and J are TRBV24-1 and TRBJ2-1, with 9 bases identical to TRBD1. The germline CDR1 and CDR2 sequences are KGHDR and SFDVKD. The CDR3 contains 17 residues. With 3 bases clipped from V and 3 bases from J, the junction kept 8 bases outside the gene matches. The CDR3 nucleotides are TGTGCCACCAGTGATCCCCGACAGGGGGGTGGCTACAATGAGCAGTTCTTC. Its translation is CATSDPRQGGGYNEQFF.

In DNA form, the CDR3 reads TGTGCCAGCAGCTCGAAGGAGGGGGACAGGGCGCACGAGCAGTACTTC. Its protein product is CASSSKEGDRAHEQYF. The chain carries TRBV7-9 and TRBJ2-5, with 9 bases fitting TRBD1. TRBJ2-7 explains the end of the DNA better; the J call may be wrong. The CDR3 extends over 16 amino acids. The germline CDR1 and CDR2 sequences are SEHNR and FQNEAQ (reference sequence).

The chain combines TRBV4-3 with TRBJ2-4; D might be TRBD1 or TRBD2, each matching 6 bases. The CDR3 length is 15 residues. Trimming took off 0 bases at V and 11 bases at J, with 17 bases between the two ends. Germline V gene lookup returns CDR1 LGHNA and CDR2 YSLEER. CDR3 loop: CASSQDRGQGWVQYF. As DNA, the CDR3 is TGCGCCAGCAGCCAAGATCGGGGGCAGGGCTGGGTTCAGTACTTC.

This clonotype was recorded a few times. This chain uses TRBV20-1 with TRBJ2-3; possibly TRBD2 for D (5 bases). Germline assignment: CDR1 DFQATT and CDR2 SNEGSKA (reference sequence). The CDR3 sequence is 15 residues long. V was cut by 8 bases and J by 1 base, with 19 bases left in between. CDR3 region: CSLPQDGRGTDTQYF. The CDR3 DNA reads as TGCAGTCTACCCCAGGATGGGAGAGGCACAGATACGCAGTATTTT.

This clonotype showed up just a few times. J is TRBJ1-6 and V is TRBV25-1, with 10 nucleotides matching TRBD1. The ends lost 4 bases at V and 7 bases at J; junction bases unmatched: 7. CDR3 size: 16 residues. CDR1 and CDR2 (germline): MGHDK, SYGVNS. The CDR3 DNA reads TGTGCCAGCAGTGGGGGACAGGGGTTTTGGAATTCACCCCTCCACTTT. Its translation: CASSGGQGFWNSPLHF.

This clonotype was counted only a few times. This chain connects TRBV6-4 to TRBJ2-3; TRBD2 is a possible D gene (5 bases). Germline V gives CDR1 MRHNA, CDR2 SNTAGT. Trimming stripped 0 bases from V and 1 base from J, with 8 bases between. CDR3 length: 15 residues. The CDR3 coding sequence is TGTGCCAGCAGTGACTCGAACGGGGGCACAGATACGCAGTATTTT. It codes for CASSDSNGGTDTQYF.

The chain links TRBV9 to TRBJ2-1, with 12 bases fitting TRBD2. This CDR3 region has 17 residues. Germline V gives CDR1 SGDLS, CDR2 YYNGEE. V trimming: 4 bases; J trimming: 3 bases; junction bases outside the gene matches: 8. The DNA of the CDR3 is TGTGCCAGCAGCCCCTGGACTAGCGGGAACCGCTACAATGAGCAGTTCTTC. Protein sequence: CASSPWTSGNRYNEQFF.

V usage is TRBV29-1 and J usage is TRBJ2-1; D is unresolved. In germline, CDR1 is SQVTM, CDR2 ANQGSEA. The CDR3 sequence is 16 residues long. The V end was cut by 1 base, the J end by 0 bases, with 13 bases between. The chain's CDR3 is CSVEAGRISSYNEQFF. As DNA, the CDR3 is TGCAGCGTTGAAGCCGGACGGATAAGCTCCTACAATGAGCAGTTCTTC.

The table lists this clonotype with many counts. The chain employs TRBV4-3 and TRBJ2-2, with no clear D. CDR3 length: 14 residues. V lost 2 bases, J lost 2 bases, and 6 bases lay in between. Per germline, CDR1 LGHNA and CDR2 YSLEER. For the CDR3, the DNA is TGCGCCAGCAGCCAACTGACAAACACCGGGGAGCTGTTTTTT. It yields the protein CASSQLTNTGELFF.

The chain joins TRBV7-2 to TRBJ2-7, with a weak D call TRBD2 (5 bases). CDR1 is SGHTA, CDR2 FQGNSA, per germline. Between the trimmed V and J ends, which lost 1 base and 2 bases, there was a span of 12 bases. CDR3 length: 15 amino acids. The CDR3: CASSLGGAKTYEQYF. The DNA for the CDR3 is TGTGCCAGCAGCTTAGGGGGAGCCAAGACCTACGAGCAGTACTTC.

This chain uses TRBV7-2 with TRBJ1-1; TRBD1 is a possible D gene (6 bases). The CDR3 runs to 14 residues. Trimming removed 7 bases at V and 5 bases at J, with 17 bases between. Germline assignment: CDR1 SGHTA and CDR2 FQGNSA. CDR3 protein: CASTLGGRWTEAFF. As DNA, the CDR3 is TGTGCCAGCACCCTAGGGGGGAGATGGACTGAAGCTTTCTTT.

This clonotype was seen only once. The V gene is TRBV13, the J gene TRBJ2-7, with TRBD2 matching over 9 bases. The J call is uncertain, as TRBJ2-1 better fits the DNA end. The CDR3 loop spans 14 amino acids. Germline V CDR1 and CDR2: PRHDT, FYEKMQ (reference sequence). DNA of the CDR3: TGTGCCAGCAGCTTGGGACTAGCTTTCGATGAGCAGTTCTTC. It translates to CASSLGLAFDEQFF.

In its sample, this clonotype was seen once. The chain links TRBV20-1 to TRBJ2-1; 10 bases fit TRBD2. With 3 bases clipped from V and 9 bases from J, the junction kept 2 bases outside the gene matches. This CDR3 has 12 amino acids. CDR1 is DFQATT and CDR2 is SNEGSKA in the germline V gene (reference sequence). CDR3 sequence (DNA): TGCAGTGCTAGTAGGACTAGCGGTGAGCAGTTCTTC. It encodes CSASRTSGEQFF.

The rearrangement uses TRBV7-9 and TRBJ2-7, with D maybe TRBD2 (5 bases). This CDR3 is 14 amino acids long. V was clipped by 7 bases and J by 0 bases, with 13 bases between them. Germline values: CDR1 SEHNR, CDR2 FQNEAQ (reference sequence). The CDR3 spells CASTILEDSYEQYF. The CDR3 region has the DNA TGTGCCAGCACCATACTGGAGGACTCCTACGAGCAGTACTTC.

This clonotype turned up a few times. J is TRBJ2-5 and V is TRBV21-1. TRBV21-1 is an annotated pseudogene. There are 11 residues in the CDR3. DNA of the CDR3: TGTGTCCAGGGTTTGTGGGAGACCCAGTACTTC. Amino acids: CVQGLWETQYF.

The genes are TRBV20-1 and TRBJ2-1; D is undetermined. Germline V gene sequence: CDR1 DFQATT, CDR2 SNEGSKA (reference sequence). Trimming took 3 bases from V and 3 from J, leaving 15 bases between them. The CDR3 loop spans 15 amino acids. CDR3 sequence reads: CSASSPAEIYNEQFF. The CDR3 region has the DNA TGCAGTGCTAGCTCCCCGGCGGAGATCTACAATGAGCAGTTCTTC.

The DNA for the CDR3 is TGTGCCAGCAGCTTTAACATCGTTCGTATTGTGAATGAGCAGTTCTTC. It is translated as CASSFNIVRIVNEQFF. The chain employs TRBV5-8 and TRBJ2-1; D not resolved. Germline V gives CDR1 SGHTS, CDR2 YDEGEE. V lost 2 bases, J lost 7 bases, and 19 bases lay in between. The CDR3 has 16 residues. Based on the CDR3 plus reference TRBV5-8 and TRBJ2-1, the full variable domain is EAGVTQSPTHLIKTRGQQATLRCSPISGHTSVYWYQQALGLGLQFLLWYDEGEERNRGNFPPRFSGRQFPNYSSELNVNALELEDSALYLCASSFNIVRIVNEQFFGPGTRLTVL.

V is TRBV20-1 and J is TRBJ2-2; 7 nucleotides line up with TRBD2. This CDR3 comprises 12 residues. Per germline, CDR1 DFQATT and CDR2 SNEGSKA (reference sequence). V lost 6 bases to trimming and J lost 10 bases; unmatched junction nucleotides: 8. CDR3 in DNA: TGCAGTGCCGGGGAGGGGCCCGAGGAGCTGTTTTTT. This codes for CSAGEGPEELFF.